Below, 8 T cell receptor beta chains from the same sample are listed, as sequenced in a study of technical replicates of blood from a few donors. Data came from immunoSEQ multiplex PCR; TCRdb stores just in-frame clones and leaves some out. The table records about 71,000 clones, around 89% of them present only once. Sequenced: PBMCs. The receptors shown here come from a human donor in good health. Some clones in this sample may be carry-over from other donors' samples.

This chain links TRBV19 with TRBJ2-5, with D possibly matching TRBD2 (5 bases). The CDR3 has 13 residues. Germline loops: CDR1 LNHDA, CDR2 SQIVND (reference sequence). Trimming took off 3 bases at V and 7 bases at J, with 12 bases between the two ends. The CDR3 region is CASSIGGRVTQYF. DNA for the CDR3: TGTGCCAGTAGTATCGGAGGCCGGGTGACCCAGTACTTC. Looking up the rest from reference TRBV19 and TRBJ2-5 gives the full variable domain: DGGITQSPKYLFRKEGQNVTLSCEQNLNHDAMYWYRQDPGQGLRLIYYSQIVNDFQKGDIAEGYSVSREKKESFPLTVTSAQKNPTAFYLCASSIGGRVTQYFGPGTRLLVL.

The table lists this clone with a count of one. The CDR3 DNA reads as TGTGCCAGCAGTTACGGGACAGGGGAGAATGGCTACACCTTC. Amino acid sequence: CASSYGTGENGYTF. This chain uses TRBV6-5 with TRBJ1-2; 10 nucleotides match TRBD1. Trimming removed 2 bases from V and 6 bases from J; junction bases left unmatched: 3. The germline V gene has CDR1 MNHEY and CDR2 SVGAGI. The CDR3 totals 14 residues.

This chain connects TRBV7-9 to TRBJ1-2; the D gene is possibly TRBD1 (5 bases). Germline-derived CDR1 and CDR2 are SEHNR and FQNEAQ (reference sequence). V was clipped by 0 bases and J by 8 bases, with 10 bases between them. The CDR3 consists of 13 residues. The CDR3 nucleotides read TGTGCCAGCAGCTTAGCAGCAGGGTCGGGCTACACCTTC. It encodes CASSLAAGSGYTF. Together with reference TRBV7-9 and TRBJ1-2, the CDR3 gives the full variable domain: DTGVSQNPRHKITKRGQNVTFRCDPISEHNRLYWYRQTLGQGPEFLTYFQNEAQLEKSRLLSDRFSAERPKGSFSTLEIQRTEQGDSAMYLCASSLAAGSGYTFGSGTRLTVV.

The chain employs TRBV6-5 and TRBJ2-5; TRBD2 aligns across 7 bases. This CDR3 comprises 15 residues. V trimming: 5 bases; J trimming: 4 bases; junction bases outside the gene matches: 10. The V gene's germline CDR1 is MNHEY and CDR2 SVGAGI. The CDR3 reads CASSPSRTSGETQYF. The CDR3 DNA reads TGTGCCAGCAGTCCTTCTAGGACTAGTGGAGAGACCCAGTACTTC.

This chain joins TRBV9 and TRBJ2-5, with 12 bases fitting TRBD2. V lost 3 bases, J lost 2 bases, and 5 bases stayed unmatched. The CDR3 sequence is 16 residues long. Germline lookup yields CDR1 SGDLS and CDR2 YYNGEE. The CDR3: CASSASGGGPQETQYF. The CDR3 nucleotides are TGTGCCAGCAGCGCTAGCGGGGGGGGCCCTCAAGAGACCCAGTACTTC.

The table lists this clone with a few counts. The rearrangement joins TRBV11-2 to TRBJ2-7; 9 bases map to TRBD1. V lost 5 bases to trimming and J lost 6 bases; unmatched junction nucleotides: 8. The germline gives CDR1 SGHAT, CDR2 FQNNGV. The length of the CDR3 is 14 residues. The CDR3 DNA reads TGTGCCAGCAGCCTCCGGGACAGGGTTGGCGAGCAGTACTTC. It is translated as CASSLRDRVGEQYF.

The chain uses TRBV6-4 and TRBJ2-2; TRBD1 aligns across 9 bases. Looked up from germline, CDR1 is MRHNA and CDR2 is SNTAGT. This CDR3 comprises 14 residues. V trimming: 6 bases; J trimming: 3 bases; junction bases outside the gene matches: 2. The CDR3 loop is CASRRQGDTGELFF. In DNA, the CDR3 is TGTGCCAGCAGGAGACAGGGGGACACCGGGGAGCTGTTTTTT.

The gene calls are TRBV6-1 and TRBJ2-1; 8 nucleotides agree with TRBD2. The germline gives CDR1 MNHNS, CDR2 SASEGT. V lost 3 bases to trimming and J lost 4 bases; unmatched junction nucleotides: 2. This CDR3 comprises 14 residues. In DNA form, the CDR3 reads TGTGCCAGCAGTGAGGTAGCGGGGTACAATGAGCAGTTCTTC. Protein product: CASSEVAGYNEQFF.